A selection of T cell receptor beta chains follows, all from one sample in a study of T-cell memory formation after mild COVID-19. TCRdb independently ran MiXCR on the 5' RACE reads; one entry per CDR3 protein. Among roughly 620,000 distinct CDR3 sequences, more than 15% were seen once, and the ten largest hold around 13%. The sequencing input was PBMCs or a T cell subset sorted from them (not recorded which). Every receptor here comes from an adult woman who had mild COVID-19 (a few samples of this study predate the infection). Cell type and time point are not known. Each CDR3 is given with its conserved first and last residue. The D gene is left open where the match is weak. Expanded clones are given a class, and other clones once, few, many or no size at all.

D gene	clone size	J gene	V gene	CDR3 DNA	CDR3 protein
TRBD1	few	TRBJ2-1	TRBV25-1	TGTGCCAGCAGTGATCCGGGACAGGATACCTACAATGAGCAGTTCTTC	CASSDPGQDTYNEQFF
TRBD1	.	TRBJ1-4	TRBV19	TGTGCCAGTAGTACCTCCGGGACAGCCACTCCTGAAAAACTGTTTTTT	CASSTSGTATPEKLFF
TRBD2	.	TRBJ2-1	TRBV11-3	TGTGCCAGCCACTGGGCGGGAGCGGACAATGAGCAGTTCTTC	CASHWAGADNEQFF
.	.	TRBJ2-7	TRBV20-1	TGCAGTGCTAGAGCAGTGGGGGCTAGCATCAGTTTCGAGCAGTACTTC	CSARAVGASISFEQYF
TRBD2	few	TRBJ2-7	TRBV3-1	TGTGCCAGCAGCCAAGTTGCTAGCGGGGGCTACGAGCAGTACTTC	CASSQVASGGYEQYF
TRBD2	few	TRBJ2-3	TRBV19	TGTGCCAGTAGTAGTGGGACTAGCGGGTACACAGATACGCAGTATTTT	CASSSGTSGYTDTQYF
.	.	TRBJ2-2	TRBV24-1	TGTGCCACCAGTGAAGGTGGAGGGATTAACACCGGGGAGCTGTTTTTT	CATSEGGGINTGELFF
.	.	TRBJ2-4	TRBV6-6	TGTGCCACCAGTCCCTCTCAGACGAGGGAAAACATTCAGTACTTC	CATSPSQTRENIQYF
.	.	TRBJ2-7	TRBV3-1	TGTGCCAGCAGCCCAAGTAGCATCGGCGAGCAGTACTTC	CASSPSSIGEQYF
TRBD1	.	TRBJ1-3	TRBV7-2	TGTGCCAGCACCGGGACAGGGAGAAACACCATATATTTT	CASTGTGRNTIYF
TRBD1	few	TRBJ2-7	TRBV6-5	TGTGCCAGCAGTCCACAGGGGGCCGCCTACGAGCAGTACTTC	CASSPQGAAYEQYF
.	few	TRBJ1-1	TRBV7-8	TGTGCCAGCAGCGACCTCACCAGGGTGTACACTGAAGCTTTCTTT	CASSDLTRVYTEAFF
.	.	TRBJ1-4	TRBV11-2	TGTGCCAGCAGCTTGGGTCGCAATGAAAAACTGTTTTTT	CASSLGRNEKLFF
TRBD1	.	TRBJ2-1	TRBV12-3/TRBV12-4	TGTGCCAGCAGTGCTGATGCCCGGGACAGGGTTTACAATGAGCAGTTCTTC	CASSADARDRVYNEQFF
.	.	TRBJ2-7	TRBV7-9	TGTGCCAGCAGCTTAGGGGGCGCGGGGTCCTACGAGCAGTACTTC	CASSLGGAGSYEQYF
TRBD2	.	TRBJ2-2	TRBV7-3	TGTGCCAGCAGTCTTAAGCGGGGGGCGAACACCGGGGAGCTGTTTTTT	CASSLKRGANTGELFF
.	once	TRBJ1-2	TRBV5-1	TGCGCCAGCAGCTTGGCCAGGGAAGCGGGCGGCTACACCTTC	CASSLAREAGGYTF
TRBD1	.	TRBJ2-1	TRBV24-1	TGTGCCACCAGTGACCTCGGGACAGGGGGTCAGTTCTTC	CATSDLGTGGQFF
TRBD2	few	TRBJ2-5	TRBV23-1	TGCGCCAGCAGTCAATCGATTAGCGGACTAGGAGATCAAGAGACCCAGTACTTC	CASSQSISGLGDQETQYF
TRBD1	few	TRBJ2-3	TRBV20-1	TGCAGTGCTAGGGATGACAGGGTTCGCACAGATACGCAGTATTTT	CSARDDRVRTDTQYF
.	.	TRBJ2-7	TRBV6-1	TGTGCCAGCACCCCGTTGGGTACCTCCTACGAGCAGTACTTC	CASTPLGTSYEQYF
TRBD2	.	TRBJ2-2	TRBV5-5	TGTGCCAGCAGCTTGTTAACTAGCGGGGCTTACACCGGGGAGCTGTTTTTT	CASSLLTSGAYTGELFF
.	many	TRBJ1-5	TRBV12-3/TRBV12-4	TGTGCCAGCAGTTTCACAGGAAATCAGCCCCAGCATTTT	CASSFTGNQPQHF
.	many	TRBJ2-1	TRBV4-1	TGCGCCAGCAGTAATGGGGGGGCCTCCTACAATGAGCAGTTCTTC	CASSNGGASYNEQFF
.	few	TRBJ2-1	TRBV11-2	TGTGCCAGCAGACCTCCGGGACTGCGAGCATACAATGAGCAGTTCTTC	CASRPPGLRAYNEQFF
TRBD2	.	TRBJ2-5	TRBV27	TGTGCCAGCAGTCCCGGACTAGCGGGAAAAAAATCTGAGACCCAGTACTTC	CASSPGLAGKKSETQYF
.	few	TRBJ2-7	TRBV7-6	TGTGCCAGCAGTACGGACGGAAACTCCTACGAGCAGTACTTC	CASSTDGNSYEQYF
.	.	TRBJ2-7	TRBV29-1	TGCAGCGTTCTCCCAGATGGGTCCTACGAGCAGTACTTC	CSVLPDGSYEQYF
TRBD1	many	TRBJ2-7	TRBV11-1	TGTGCCAGCAGCCCGCCGGGACAGGGGGATGGCGAGCAGTACTTC	CASSPPGQGDGEQYF
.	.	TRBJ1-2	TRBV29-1	TGCAGCGTTGGAGCCACCGAGTCGGGCTATGGCTACACCTTC	CSVGATESGYGYTF
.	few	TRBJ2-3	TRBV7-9	TGTGCCAGCAGCTTAGATGTTCTCACTACTAGCACAGATACGCAGTATTTT	CASSLDVLTTSTDTQYF
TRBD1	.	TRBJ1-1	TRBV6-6	TGTGCCAGCAGTTCATCCGGGACAGGGCGAATGGCTTTCTTT	CASSSSGTGRMAFF
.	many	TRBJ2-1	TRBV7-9	TGTGCCAGCAGCTTAGCGCCGCAGGTTAGGTTCTTC	CASSLAPQVRFF
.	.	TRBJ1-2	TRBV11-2	TGTGCCAGCAGCTTAGCGGGGCAACTCTATGGCTACACCTTC	CASSLAGQLYGYTF
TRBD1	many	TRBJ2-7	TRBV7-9	TGTGCCAGCAGCTTCGGACAGGGGATCTCCTACGAGCAGTACTTC	CASSFGQGISYEQYF
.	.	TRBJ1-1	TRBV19	TGTGCCAGTAGTTTCCCCCCGGGGGGGGGTCACACTGAAGCTTTCTTT	CASSFPPGGGHTEAFF
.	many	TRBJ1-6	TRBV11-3	TGTGCCAGCAGCCCAAGTCCGGGCCGATCAATCCACTTT	CASSPSPGRSIHF
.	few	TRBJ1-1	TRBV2	TGTGCCAGCAGTCGGAGGGGGGACATGAACACTGAAGCTTTCTTT	CASSRRGDMNTEAFF
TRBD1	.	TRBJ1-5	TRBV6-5	TGTGCCAGCAGCCGCGGACAGGGGGCTCAGCCCCAGCATTTT	CASSRGQGAQPQHF
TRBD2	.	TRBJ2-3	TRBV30	TGTGCCTGGAGGAGAGGGGACTATACGATCGATACGCAGTATTTT	CAWRRGDYTIDTQYF
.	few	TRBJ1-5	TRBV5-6	TGTGCCAGCAGCTTGTACCGGGGGAAAAGGCCCCAGCATTTT	CASSLYRGKRPQHF
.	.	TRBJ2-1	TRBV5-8	TGTGCCAGCAGCTCCGTCTCCTACAATGAGCAGTTCTTC	CASSSVSYNEQFF
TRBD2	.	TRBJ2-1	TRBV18	TGTGCCAGCTCAGCTTCTAGCGGGAGATCGTACAATGAGCAGTTCTTC	CASSASSGRSYNEQFF
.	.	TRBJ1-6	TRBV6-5	TGTGCCAGCAGTTACTCTCCGGGCCTGGGGTCACCCCTCCACTTT	CASSYSPGLGSPLHF
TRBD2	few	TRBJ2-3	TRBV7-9	TGTGCCAGCAGATTAGGACTAGCGGGGGGGCCTACAGATACGCAGTATTTT	CASRLGLAGGPTDTQYF
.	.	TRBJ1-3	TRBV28	TGTGCCAGCAGTTTATTTCGGTTTACCTCTGGAAACACCATATATTTT	CASSLFRFTSGNTIYF
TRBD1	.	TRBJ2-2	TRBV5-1	TGCGCCAGCAGCTTGGTCCCGGGACAGGGGAGTACCGGGGAGCTGTTTTTT	CASSLVPGQGSTGELFF
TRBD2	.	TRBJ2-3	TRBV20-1	TGCAGTGCTAGACCCCGGGGGGACACAGATACGCAGTATTTT	CSARPRGDTDTQYF
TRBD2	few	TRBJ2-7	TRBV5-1	TGCGCCAGCAGCTTGGTTAGCGGGGTAAACTACGAGCAGTACTTC	CASSLVSGVNYEQYF
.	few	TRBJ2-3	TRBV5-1	TGCGCCAGCAGCCGTGCGCGCTCCGGTACCACAGATACGCAGTATTTT	CASSRARSGTTDTQYF
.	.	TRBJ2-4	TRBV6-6	TGTGCCAGCAGTTACGAGCGTTTAGCCAAAAACATTCAGTACTTC	CASSYERLAKNIQYF
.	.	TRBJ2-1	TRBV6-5	TGTGCCAGCAGCCCCTCAAGGGGGGAGTACAATGAGCAGTTCTTC	CASSPSRGEYNEQFF
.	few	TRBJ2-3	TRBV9	TGTGCCAGCAGCGTAGGGAGGGGTGCAGATACGCAGTATTTT	CASSVGRGADTQYF
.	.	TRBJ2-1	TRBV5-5	TGTGCCAGCAGCTTGTGGGGTTCTCCCGGGCTGTACAATGAGCAGTTCTTC	CASSLWGSPGLYNEQFF
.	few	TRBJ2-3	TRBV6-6	TGTGCCAGCAGTTACGGGGGACGGAGCACAGATACGCAGTATTTT	CASSYGGRSTDTQYF
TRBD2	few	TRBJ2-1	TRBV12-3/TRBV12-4	TGTGCCAGCAGTCTAGGGACTAGCGGGAGCTACAATGAGCAGTTCTTC	CASSLGTSGSYNEQFF
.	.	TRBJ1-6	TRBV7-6	TGTGCCAGCAGCTTAACGGGACCTACCGACTCTTATAATTCACCCCTCCACTTT	CASSLTGPTDSYNSPLHF
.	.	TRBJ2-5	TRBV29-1	TGCAGCGTTGCCGTGGGCGCAGAGACCCAGTACTTC	CSVAVGAETQYF
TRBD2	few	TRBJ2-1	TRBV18	TGTGCCAGCTCACCGACTGCTAGCGGCCTTCCCAAAGAGCAGTTCTTC	CASSPTASGLPKEQFF
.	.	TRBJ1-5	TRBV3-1	TGTGCCAGCAGCCAAGCCTACGGGTCTCAGCCCCAGCATTTT	CASSQAYGSQPQHF